One sample yielded the 17 T cell receptor beta chains listed below, sequenced in a study of beta chain features in type 1 diabetes. Expressed TCRB transcripts were sequenced, since all the RNA that had been isolated was reverse transcribed. Libraries were prepared by immunoSEQ multiplex PCR; TCRdb keeps only in-frame clonotypes and omits some of them. The sample has almost 350,000 clones, about 20% seen once. Sequenced: naive CD4+ T cells from blood. These receptors came from a woman between 18 and 30 years old in good health.

The chain joins TRBV7-8 to TRBJ2-2, with 8 bases that match TRBD1. The germline gives CDR1 SGHVS, CDR2 FQNEAQ. V shed 6 bases, J shed 1 base, and the junction held 4 bases outside the gene matches. The CDR3 covers 15 residues. As DNA, the CDR3 is TGTGCCAGCAGGGGGGACAGGTGGAACACCGGGGAGCTGTTTTTT. It translates to CASRGDRWNTGELFF.

This rearrangement joins TRBV29-1 to TRBJ1-1; no clear D. V lost 7 bases and J 4 bases, leaving 13 bases between the germline ends. This CDR3 is 12 amino acids long. CDR1 is SQVTM, CDR2 ANQGSEA, per germline. The CDR3 spells CSGGGRFTEAFF. The CDR3 DNA follows: TGCAGCGGAGGTGGGAGGTTCACTGAAGCTTTCTTT.

This CDR3 reads CASSSRTVLNQPQHF. In DNA form, the CDR3 reads TGTGCCAGCAGCTCTCGGACAGTACTAAATCAGCCCCAGCATTTT. The J gene is TRBJ1-5, the V gene TRBV5-6, with a tentative D call TRBD1 (6 bases). CDR1 is SGHDT and CDR2 is YYEEEE in the germline V gene. Trimming took 3 bases from V and 4 from J, leaving 14 bases between them. The CDR3 spans 15 residues.

This clone has a handful of counts. The chain combines TRBV7-2 with TRBJ1-2; TRBD1 agrees at 8 bases. This CDR3 contains 14 residues. Germline V gene data show CDR1 as SGHTA and CDR2 as FQGNSA. J gave up 5 bases and V 5 bases, and 7 bases lay outside the gene matches. This CDR3 is CASSPADRAYGYTF. The CDR3 region has the DNA TGTGCCAGCAGCCCCGCGGACAGGGCTTATGGCTACACCTTC.

This clone occurred a few times. CDR3 nucleotide sequence: TGTGCCTGGAGGGCCGTAGAAGCTTTCTTT. Protein: CAWRAVEAFF. The V call is TRBV30, the J call TRBJ1-1, with D hard to call. The CDR3 is 10 amino acids. Germline V gene lookup returns CDR1 GTSNPN and CDR2 SVGIG (reference sequence). V lost 3 bases to trimming and J lost 8 bases, with 7 bases between them. The whole variable domain, remainder taken from reference TRBV30 and TRBJ1-1, is SQTIHQWPATLVQPVGSPLSLECTVEGTSNPNLYWYRQAAGRGLQLLFYSVGIGQISSEVPQNLSASRPQDRQFILSSKKLLLSDSGFYLCAWRAVEAFFGQGTRLTVV.

The rearrangement joins TRBV5-1 to TRBJ1-2; D gene uncertain. The CDR3 consists of 13 residues. V dropped 5 bases and J dropped 0 bases, with 8 bases sitting between them. Germline CDR1 SGHRS, CDR2 YFSETQ. The CDR3 is CASSEDANYGYTF. The CDR3 nucleotides are TGCGCCAGCAGTGAGGATGCTAACTATGGCTACACCTTC.

This clone was picked up a small number of times. This chain connects TRBV30 to TRBJ1-5; D not certain. The CDR3 contains 13 residues. The germline V and J ends were trimmed by 1 base and 7 bases, with 11 bases remaining between them. Germline CDR1 GTSNPN, CDR2 SVGIG (reference sequence). CDR3 protein: CAWSGGPGQPQHF. Here the CDR3 DNA reads TGTGCCTGGAGTGGAGGACCGGGGCAGCCCCAGCATTTT.

This clone was recorded a few times. Within the sample, other DNA sequences also encode this same CDR3. V usage is TRBV4-1 and J usage is TRBJ2-5, with 7 bases identical to TRBD2. Germline CDR1 MGHRA, CDR2 YSYEKL. J was trimmed by 4 bases and V by 3 bases; bases with no gene match: 2. The CDR3 loop spans 13 amino acids. This chain's CDR3 is CASSQVAGETQYF. For the CDR3, the DNA is TGCGCCAGCAGCCAGGTAGCGGGAGAGACCCAGTACTTC.

The sample holds a few counts of this clone. The chain recombines TRBV19 with TRBJ1-2; D might be TRBD1 (5 bases). CDR1 and CDR2 from the germline V gene are LNHDA and SQIVND (reference sequence). V lost 8 bases and J lost 4, with 14 bases in between. The length of the CDR3 is 13 residues. CDR3 amino acids: CASADSRFYGYTF. The CDR3 region has the DNA TGTGCCAGTGCAGACAGCAGGTTCTATGGCTACACCTTC.

This chain links TRBV29-1 with TRBJ2-7; 11 positions agree with TRBD2. This CDR3 contains 14 residues. V gave up 4 bases and J gave up 3 bases; unmatched junction bases: 5. From germline, CDR1 is SQVTM and CDR2 ANQGSEA. CDR3 loop: CSVAPGTSGYEQYF. CDR3 coding DNA: TGCAGCGTTGCACCCGGGACTAGCGGCTACGAGCAGTACTTC.

The chain couples TRBV5-1 to TRBJ2-5; D gene uncertain. The V gene's germline CDR1 is SGHRS and CDR2 YFSETQ. V lost 4 bases and J 5 bases, leaving 21 bases between the germline ends. This CDR3 is 16 amino acids long. The CDR3: CASSPGSRIGEETQYF. The CDR3 coding sequence is TGCGCCAGCAGCCCCGGCTCGCGAATAGGAGAGGAGACCCAGTACTTC.

Remarks on this clone: The sample contains more than one DNA sequence encoding this CDR3. V and J are TRBV6-6 and TRBJ2-5; the D is unclear. Trimming left V 0 bases short and J 4 bases short, with 3 bases between. This CDR3 comprises 12 residues. Germline CDR1 is MNHNY and CDR2 is SVGAGI (reference sequence). This CDR3 reads CASSYSRETQYF. In DNA form, the CDR3 reads TGTGCCAGCAGTTACTCGAGAGAGACCCAGTACTTC.

This clone was seen only a few times. The genes are TRBV7-9 and TRBJ2-1; 7 bases agree with TRBD1. CDR3 length: 13 amino acids. Per the germline V gene, CDR1 is SEHNR and CDR2 is FQNEAQ (reference sequence). V was pared by 8 bases and J by 6 bases, with 7 bases of the junction left unmatched. The CDR3 here is CASHGAGGNEQFF. The CDR3 DNA reads TGTGCCAGCCACGGGGCAGGGGGCAATGAGCAGTTCTTC.

There are a few counts of this clone. This rearrangement joins TRBV11-1 to TRBJ2-1; the match to TRBD1 covers 9 bases. The CDR3 loop spans 17 amino acids. V dropped 1 base and J dropped 2; count of bases not matched to a gene: 6. CDR1 SGHAT and CDR2 FQDESV come from the germline V gene (reference sequence). The CDR3 DNA reads TGTGCCAGCAGCTTAGTAGGGACAGGGCTTACCTACAATGAGCAGTTCTTC. Residues: CASSLVGTGLTYNEQFF.

The chain carries TRBV30 and TRBJ2-3, with a tentative D call TRBD2 (6 bases). The V gene lost 3 bases and the J gene lost 10 bases, with 14 bases spanning the gap. Germline CDR1 reads GTSNPN; CDR2 reads SVGIG (reference sequence). The CDR3 spans 12 residues. This chain's CDR3 is CAWSVSGRAQYF. CDR3 nucleotides: TGTGCCTGGAGCGTTAGCGGCAGAGCGCAGTATTTT.

This clone was found a few times. The J gene is TRBJ1-2, the V gene TRBV2, with 8 positions matching TRBD1. The CDR3 consists of 15 residues. Germline CDR1 SNHLY, CDR2 FYNNEI. V was pared by 7 bases and J by 0 bases, with 7 bases of the junction left unmatched. CDR3 DNA: TGTGCCAGCACTGGGACAGGCTATTCTAACTATGGCTACACCTTC. Translation: CASTGTGYSNYGYTF. Drawing the rest from reference TRBV2 and TRBJ1-2, the complete variable domain is EPEVTQTPSHQVTQMGQEVILRCVPISNHLYFYWYRQILGQKVEFLVSFYNNEISEKSEIFDDQFSVERPDGSNFTLKIRSTKLEDSAMYFCASTGTGYSNYGYTFGSGTRLTVV.

This clone was picked up a small number of times. One end of the junction varies from germline; a read error may be responsible. The V call is TRBV7-7, the J call TRBJ2-5; 7 bases map to TRBD2. Per germline, CDR1 SSHAT and CDR2 FNYEAQ (reference sequence). The CDR3 runs 14 residues. CDR3 protein: CASSSSSGQETQYF. As DNA, the CDR3 is TGTGCTAGCAGCTCCTCTAGCGGACAAGAGACCCAGTACTTC.